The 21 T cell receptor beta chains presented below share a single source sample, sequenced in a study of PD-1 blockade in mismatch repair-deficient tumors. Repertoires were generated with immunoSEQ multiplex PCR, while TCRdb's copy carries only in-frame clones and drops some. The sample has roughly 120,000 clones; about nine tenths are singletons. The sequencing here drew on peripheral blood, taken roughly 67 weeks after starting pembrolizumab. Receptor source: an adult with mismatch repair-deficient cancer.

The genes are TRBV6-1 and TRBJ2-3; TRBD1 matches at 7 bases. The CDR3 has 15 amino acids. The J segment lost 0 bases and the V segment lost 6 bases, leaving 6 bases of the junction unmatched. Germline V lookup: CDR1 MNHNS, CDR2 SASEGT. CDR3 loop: CASSRQGLSTDTQYF. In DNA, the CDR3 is TGTGCCAGCAGCAGACAGGGCCTTAGCACAGATACGCAGTATTTT.

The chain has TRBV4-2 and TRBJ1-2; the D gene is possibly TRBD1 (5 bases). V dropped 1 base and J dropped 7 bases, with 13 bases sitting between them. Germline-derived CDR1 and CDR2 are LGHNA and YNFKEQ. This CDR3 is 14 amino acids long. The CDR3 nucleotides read TGTGCCAGCAGCCAAGGTAACAGGCGCAGTGGCTACACCTTC. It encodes CASSQGNRRSGYTF.

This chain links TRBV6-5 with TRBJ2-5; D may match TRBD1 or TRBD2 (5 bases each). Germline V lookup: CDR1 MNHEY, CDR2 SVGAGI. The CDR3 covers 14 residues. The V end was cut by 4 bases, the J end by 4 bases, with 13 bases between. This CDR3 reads CASSFGAPRETQYF. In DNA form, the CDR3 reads TGTGCCAGCAGTTTCGGGGCCCCCCGAGAGACCCAGTACTTC.

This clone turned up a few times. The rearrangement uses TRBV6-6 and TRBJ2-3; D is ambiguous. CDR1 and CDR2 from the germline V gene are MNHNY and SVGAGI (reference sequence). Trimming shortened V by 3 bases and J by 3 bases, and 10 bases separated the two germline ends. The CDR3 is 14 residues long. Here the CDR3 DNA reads TGTGCCAGCAGTTATCAAGGGCATACAGATACGCAGTATTTT. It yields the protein CASSYQGHTDTQYF.

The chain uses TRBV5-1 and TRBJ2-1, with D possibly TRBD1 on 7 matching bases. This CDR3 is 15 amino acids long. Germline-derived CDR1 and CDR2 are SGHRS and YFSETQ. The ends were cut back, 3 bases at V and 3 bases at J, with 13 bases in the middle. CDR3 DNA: TGCGCCAGCAGCTCCACAGGGGACTTCTACAATGAGCAGTTCTTC. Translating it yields CASSSTGDFYNEQFF.

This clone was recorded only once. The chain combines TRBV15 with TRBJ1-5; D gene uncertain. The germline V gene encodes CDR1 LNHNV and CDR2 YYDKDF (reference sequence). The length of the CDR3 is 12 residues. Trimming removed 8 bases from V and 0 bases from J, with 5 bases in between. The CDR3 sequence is CATGGSNQPQHF. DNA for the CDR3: TGTGCCACCGGCGGTAGCAATCAGCCCCAGCATTTT.

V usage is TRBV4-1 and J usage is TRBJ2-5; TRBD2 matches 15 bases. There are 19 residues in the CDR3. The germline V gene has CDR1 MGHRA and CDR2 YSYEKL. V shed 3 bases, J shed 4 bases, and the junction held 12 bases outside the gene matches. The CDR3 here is CASSQPTPGLAGGGETQYF. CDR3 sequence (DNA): TGCGCCAGCAGCCAGCCCACCCCGGGACTAGCGGGAGGAGGAGAGACCCAGTACTTC.

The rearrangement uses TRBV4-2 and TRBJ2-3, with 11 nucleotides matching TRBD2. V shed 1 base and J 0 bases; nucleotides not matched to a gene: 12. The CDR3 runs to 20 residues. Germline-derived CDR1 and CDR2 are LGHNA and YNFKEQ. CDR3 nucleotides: TGTGCCAGCAGCCAAGTAGATAGGGGACTAGCGGCTCCTAGCACAGATACGCAGTATTTT. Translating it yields CASSQVDRGLAAPSTDTQYF.

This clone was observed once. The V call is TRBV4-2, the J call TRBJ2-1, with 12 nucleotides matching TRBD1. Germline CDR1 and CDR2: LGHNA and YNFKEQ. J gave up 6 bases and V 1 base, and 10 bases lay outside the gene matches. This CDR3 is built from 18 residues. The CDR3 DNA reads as TGTGCCAGCAGCCAAGTACTCCCGGGACAGGGGGCGGTCAATGAGCAGTTCTTC. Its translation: CASSQVLPGQGAVNEQFF.

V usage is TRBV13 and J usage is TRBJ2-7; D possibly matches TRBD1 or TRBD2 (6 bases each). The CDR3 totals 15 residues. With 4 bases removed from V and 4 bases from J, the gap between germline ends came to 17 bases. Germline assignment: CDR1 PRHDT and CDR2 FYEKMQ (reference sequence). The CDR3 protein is CASSSGASGIYEQYF. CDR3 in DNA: TGTGCCAGCAGCTCGGGGGCTTCGGGAATATACGAGCAGTACTTC.

The CDR3 spells CSVEAGLAGGNEQFF. In DNA form, the CDR3 reads TGCAGCGTTGAAGCAGGACTAGCGGGAGGCAATGAGCAGTTCTTC. The chain uses TRBV29-1 and TRBJ2-1; the match to TRBD2 covers 14 bases. The CDR3 is 15 residues long. The germline V gene has CDR1 SQVTM and CDR2 ANQGSEA. With 1 base clipped from V and 6 bases from J, the junction kept 2 bases outside the gene matches.

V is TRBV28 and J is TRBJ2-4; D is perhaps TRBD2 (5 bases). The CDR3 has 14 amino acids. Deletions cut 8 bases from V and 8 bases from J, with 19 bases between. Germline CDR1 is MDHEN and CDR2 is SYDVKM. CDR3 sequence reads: CASDKSTGRDIQYF. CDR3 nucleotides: TGTGCCAGCGATAAGTCGACCGGGCGGGACATTCAGTACTTC.

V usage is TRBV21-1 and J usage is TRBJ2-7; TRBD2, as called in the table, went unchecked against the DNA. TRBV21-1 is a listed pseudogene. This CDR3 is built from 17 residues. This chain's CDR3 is CASSRPTSGSKTYEQYF. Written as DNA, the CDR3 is TGTGCCAGCAGCAGACCGACTAGCGGGAGTAAAACTTACGAGCAGTACTTC.

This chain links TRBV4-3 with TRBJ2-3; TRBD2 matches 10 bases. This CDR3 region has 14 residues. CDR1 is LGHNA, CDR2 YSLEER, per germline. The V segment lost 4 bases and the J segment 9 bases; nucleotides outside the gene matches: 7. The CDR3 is CASSPGTSDSTQYF. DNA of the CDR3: TGCGCCAGCAGCCCCGGGACTAGCGACTCGACGCAGTATTTT.

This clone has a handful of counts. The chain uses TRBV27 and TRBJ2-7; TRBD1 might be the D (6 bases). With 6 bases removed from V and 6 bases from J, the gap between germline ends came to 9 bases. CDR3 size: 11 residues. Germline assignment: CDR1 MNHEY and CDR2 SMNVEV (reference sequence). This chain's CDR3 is CASRFRGEQYF. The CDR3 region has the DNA TGTGCCAGCAGATTCAGGGGCGAGCAGTACTTC.

CDR3 in amino acids: CASRDRTNTEAFF. In DNA, the CDR3 is TGTGCCAGTAGAGACAGGACGAACACTGAAGCTTTCTTT. This chain connects TRBV19 to TRBJ1-1; tentative D call: TRBD1 (6 bases). The germline V and J ends were trimmed by 6 bases and 1 base, with 9 bases remaining between them. From germline, CDR1 is LNHDA and CDR2 SQIVND (reference sequence). The CDR3 runs 13 residues. The variable domain in full, completed from reference TRBV19 and TRBJ1-1, reads DGGITQSPKYLFRKEGQNVTLSCEQNLNHDAMYWYRQDPGQGLRLIYYSQIVNDFQKGDIAEGYSVSREKKESFPLTVTSAQKNPTAFYLCASRDRTNTEAFFGQGTRLTVV.

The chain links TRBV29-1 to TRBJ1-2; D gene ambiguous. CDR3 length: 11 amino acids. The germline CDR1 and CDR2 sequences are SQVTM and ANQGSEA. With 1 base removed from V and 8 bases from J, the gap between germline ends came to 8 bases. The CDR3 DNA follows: TGCAGCGTTGAAGGGGTGGGGGGCTACACCTTC. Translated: CSVEGVGGYTF.

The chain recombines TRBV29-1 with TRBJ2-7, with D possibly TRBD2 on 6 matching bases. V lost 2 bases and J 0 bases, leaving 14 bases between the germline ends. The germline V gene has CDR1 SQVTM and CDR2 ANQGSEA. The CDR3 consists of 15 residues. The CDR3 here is CSVEYSGVTSYEQYF. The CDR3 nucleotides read TGCAGCGTTGAATACTCGGGAGTCACCTCCTACGAGCAGTACTTC.

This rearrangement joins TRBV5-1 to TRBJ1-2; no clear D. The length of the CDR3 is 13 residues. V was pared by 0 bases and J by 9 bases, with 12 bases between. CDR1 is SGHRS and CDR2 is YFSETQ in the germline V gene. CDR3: CASSLAGFSSYTF. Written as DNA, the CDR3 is TGCGCCAGCAGCTTGGCGGGTTTCAGTAGCTACACCTTC.

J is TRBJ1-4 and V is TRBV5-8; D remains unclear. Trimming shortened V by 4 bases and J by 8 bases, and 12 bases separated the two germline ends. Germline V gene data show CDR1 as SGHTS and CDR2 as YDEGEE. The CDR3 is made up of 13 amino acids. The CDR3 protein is CASSPPSGEKLFF. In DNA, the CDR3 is TGTGCCAGCAGCCCGCCCAGCGGAGAAAAACTGTTTTTT.

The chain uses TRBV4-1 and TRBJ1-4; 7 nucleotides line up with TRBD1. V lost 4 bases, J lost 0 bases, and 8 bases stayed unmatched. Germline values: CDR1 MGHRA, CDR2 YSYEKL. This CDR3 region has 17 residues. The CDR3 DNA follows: TGCGCCAGCAGCCGCCGGGACAGCAGTACAACTAATGAAAAACTGTTTTTT. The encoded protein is CASSRRDSSTTNEKLFF.